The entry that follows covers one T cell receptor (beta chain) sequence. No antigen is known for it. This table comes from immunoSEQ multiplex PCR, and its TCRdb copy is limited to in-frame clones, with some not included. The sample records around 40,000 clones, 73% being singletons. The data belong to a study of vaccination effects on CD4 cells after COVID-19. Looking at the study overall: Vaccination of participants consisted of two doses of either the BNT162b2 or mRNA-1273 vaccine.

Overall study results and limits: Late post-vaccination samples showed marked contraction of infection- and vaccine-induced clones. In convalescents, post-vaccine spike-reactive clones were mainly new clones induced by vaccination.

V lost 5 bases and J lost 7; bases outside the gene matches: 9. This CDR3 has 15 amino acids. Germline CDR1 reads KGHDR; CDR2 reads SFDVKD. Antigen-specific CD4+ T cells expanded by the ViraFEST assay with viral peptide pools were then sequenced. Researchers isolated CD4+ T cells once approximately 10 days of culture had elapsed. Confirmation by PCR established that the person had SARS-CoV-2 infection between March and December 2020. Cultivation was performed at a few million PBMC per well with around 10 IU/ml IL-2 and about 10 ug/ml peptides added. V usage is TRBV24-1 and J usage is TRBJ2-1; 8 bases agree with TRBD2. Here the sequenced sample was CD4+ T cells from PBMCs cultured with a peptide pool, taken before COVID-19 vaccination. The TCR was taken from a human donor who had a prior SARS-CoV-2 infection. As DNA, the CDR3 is TGTGCCACCAGTGGTAGGAGCGGGAGTATGAATGAGCAGTTCTTC. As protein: CATSGRSGSMNEQFF.